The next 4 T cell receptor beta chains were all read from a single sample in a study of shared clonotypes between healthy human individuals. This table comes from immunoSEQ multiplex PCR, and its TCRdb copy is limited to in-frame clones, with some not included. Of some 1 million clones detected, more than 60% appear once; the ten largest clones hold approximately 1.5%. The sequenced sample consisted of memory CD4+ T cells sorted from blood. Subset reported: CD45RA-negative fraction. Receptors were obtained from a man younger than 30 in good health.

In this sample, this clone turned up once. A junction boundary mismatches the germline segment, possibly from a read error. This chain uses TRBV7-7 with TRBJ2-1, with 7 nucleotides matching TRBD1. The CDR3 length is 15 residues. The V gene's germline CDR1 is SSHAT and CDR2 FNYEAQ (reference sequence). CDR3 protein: CASSLGGSGADKQFF. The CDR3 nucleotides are TGTGCTAGCAGCTTAGGGGGCAGTGGGGCCGATAAGCAGTTCTTC.

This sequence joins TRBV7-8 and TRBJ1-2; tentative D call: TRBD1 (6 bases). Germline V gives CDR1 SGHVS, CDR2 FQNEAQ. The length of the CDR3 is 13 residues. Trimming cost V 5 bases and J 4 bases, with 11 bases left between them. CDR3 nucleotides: TGTGCCAGCAGCCTCACAGGGACCTATGGCTACACCTTC. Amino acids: CASSLTGTYGYTF.

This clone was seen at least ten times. This CDR3 is CASSSLPPRTTGELFF. CDR3 in DNA: TGTGCCAGCAGCTCCCTACCTCCCCGGACCACCGGGGAGCTGTTTTTT. This sequence joins TRBV11-2 and TRBJ2-2, with D unresolved. From germline, CDR1 is SGHAT and CDR2 FQNNGV. This CDR3 spans 16 amino acids. V lost 4 bases and J 4 bases, leaving 16 bases between the germline ends. Full variable domain (outside the CDR3, taken from reference TRBV11-2 and TRBJ2-2): EAGVAQSPRYKIIEKRQSVAFWCNPISGHATLYWYQQILGQGPKLLIQFQNNGVVDDSQLPKDRFSAERLKGVDSTLKIQPAKLEDSAVYLCASSSLPPRTTGELFFGEGSRLTVL.

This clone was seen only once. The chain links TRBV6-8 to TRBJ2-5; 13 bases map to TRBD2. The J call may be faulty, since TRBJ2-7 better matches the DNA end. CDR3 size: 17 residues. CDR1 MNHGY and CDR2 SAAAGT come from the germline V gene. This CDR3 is CASSSGTSGDSSYEQYF. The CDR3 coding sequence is TGTGCCAGCAGTTCCGGGACTAGCGGGGATAGCTCCTACGAGCAGTACTTC.